Below, 25 T cell receptor beta chains from the same sample are listed, as sequenced in a study of blood T cell repertoires in COVID-19. Method: immunoSEQ multiplex PCR; TCRdb's copy keeps in-frame clones and lacks some. This table has about 240,000 clones, around 90% appearing once. Specimen: peripheral blood. The receptors shown here come from a woman aged 40 to 49 who had recovered from COVID-19.

The chain recombines TRBV9 with TRBJ2-5, with TRBD2 matching 12 bases. Germline V gene data show CDR1 as SGDLS and CDR2 as YYNGEE. CDR3 size: 15 residues. V shed 4 bases, J shed 5 bases, and the junction held 6 bases outside the gene matches. The CDR3: CASSRLAGELETQYF. The CDR3 nucleotides are TGTGCCAGCAGCCGACTAGCGGGAGAATTGGAGACCCAGTACTTC.

V is TRBV29-1 and J is TRBJ1-2; D uncertain. V shed 7 bases and J shed 0 bases, with 12 bases lying between them. CDR3 length: 13 amino acids. CDR1 is SQVTM and CDR2 is ANQGSEA in the germline V gene. The CDR3 bases are TGCAGCGCTGGGCGGGATACTAACTATGGCTACACCTTC. This encodes CSAGRDTNYGYTF.

The chain combines TRBV15 with TRBJ2-4; D unclear. The CDR3 is 15 residues long. The V end lost 2 bases, the J end lost 11 bases, and 19 bases lay between the germline ends. Per the germline V gene, CDR1 is LNHNV and CDR2 is YYDKDF (reference sequence). The CDR3: CATSRRASLNDFQYF. CDR3 in DNA: TGTGCCACCAGCAGACGAGCGAGCCTTAATGATTTTCAGTACTTC.

The gene calls are TRBV4-2 and TRBJ2-3; a possible D gene is TRBD2 (5 bases). CDR3 length equals 13 residues. Per germline, CDR1 LGHNA and CDR2 YNFKEQ. V dropped 0 bases and J dropped 6 bases, with 7 bases sitting between them. This CDR3 is CASSQDRGDTQYF. The CDR3 region has the DNA TGTGCCAGCAGCCAAGATCGCGGGGATACGCAGTATTTT.

The chain uses TRBV11-2 and TRBJ2-1; TRBD2 is a possible D gene (7 bases). With 5 bases removed from V and 4 bases from J, the gap between germline ends came to 15 bases. Germline values: CDR1 SGHAT, CDR2 FQNNGV. CDR3 length: 15 residues. This chain's CDR3 is CASSNAGAVYNEQFF. The DNA of the CDR3 is TGTGCCAGCAGCAACGCGGGGGCCGTGTACAATGAGCAGTTCTTC.

The chain has TRBV5-4 and TRBJ2-3; 7 bases fit TRBD2. Germline values: CDR1 SGHNT, CDR2 YYREEE (reference sequence). V gave up 4 bases and J gave up 3 bases; unmatched junction bases: 14. This CDR3 spans 17 amino acids. The CDR3: CASSPTAGTIGTDTQYF. The DNA of the CDR3 is TGTGCCAGCAGCCCCACCGCCGGGACTATTGGGACAGATACGCAGTATTTT.

The V and J genes are TRBV5-1 and TRBJ2-3, with 11 bases aligning to TRBD1. Trimming took 4 bases from V and 6 from J; bases not matched to a gene: 7. This CDR3 contains 15 residues. Germline V CDR1 and CDR2: SGHRS, YFSETQ. The CDR3 DNA is TGCGCCAGCAGCAAGGGACAGGGGGGTTCCGATACGCAGTATTTT. This translates into CASSKGQGGSDTQYF.

This clone is a singleton in its sample. The chain couples TRBV5-4 to TRBJ2-3, with TRBD2 matching over 9 bases. The junction had 9 bases not matched to a gene; V was cut back by 4 bases and J by 3 bases. Germline V CDR1 and CDR2: SGHNT, YYREEE (reference sequence). This CDR3 has 16 residues. CDR3 sequence (DNA): TGTGCCAGCAGCCGCGGGGGGGCGGGAGCAACAGATACGCAGTATTTT. Translation gives CASSRGGAGATDTQYF.

V and J are TRBV30 and TRBJ2-1; TRBD2 agrees at 8 bases. The CDR3 sequence is 13 residues long. Germline CDR1 GTSNPN, CDR2 SVGIG (reference sequence). Trimming removed 3 bases from V and 10 bases from J; junction bases left unmatched: 8. The CDR3 DNA follows: TGTGCCTGGAGACCTCGGGGGGGACGGGAGCAGTTCTTC. Translation: CAWRPRGGREQFF.

The rearrangement links TRBV3-1 (or the pseudogene TRBV3-2) to TRBJ1-1; D possibly corresponds to TRBD1 (6 bases). CDR1 and CDR2 (germline): LGHDT, YNNKEL (reference sequence). With 0 bases removed from V and 2 bases from J, the gap between germline ends came to 13 bases. This CDR3 has 16 amino acids. CDR3 bases: TGTGCCAGCAGCCAAGACATTCCAGGGGTTAACACTGAAGCTTTCTTT. It is translated as CASSQDIPGVNTEAFF.

The chain carries TRBV18 and TRBJ2-1, with D possibly matching TRBD2 (6 bases). V lost 4 bases, J lost 4 bases, and 14 bases lay in between. Germline-derived CDR1 and CDR2 are KGHSH and LQKENI. CDR3 length: 15 amino acids. The CDR3 DNA is TGTGCCAGCTCACAGCGGTTGGGGGGATACAATGAGCAGTTCTTC. This codes for CASSQRLGGYNEQFF.

The chain has TRBV2 and TRBJ2-4; D might be TRBD2 (7 bases). CDR1 is SNHLY, CDR2 FYNNEI, per germline. V was clipped by 8 bases and J by 7 bases, with 27 bases between them. The CDR3 totals 17 residues. The DNA of the CDR3 is TGTGCCAGCTGGCTCGGGGCTAGCGGAGGGGGGTTGAACATTCAGTACTTC. Translating gives CASWLGASGGGLNIQYF.

This clone was counted a few times. This chain connects TRBV5-4 to TRBJ2-3, with 12 bases matching TRBD2. This CDR3 has 17 residues. Germline trimming cut 0 bases from V and 4 bases from J; bases unmatched to any gene: 6. From germline, CDR1 is SGHNT and CDR2 YYREEE (reference sequence). CDR3 nucleotide sequence: TGTGCCAGCAGCTTGGGGACTAGCGGGATGGTAGCAGATACGCAGTATTTT. Its translation: CASSLGTSGMVADTQYF.

The chain is built from TRBV7-3 and TRBJ2-1, with D unclear. The V gene lost 0 bases and the J gene lost 0 bases, with 9 bases spanning the gap. This CDR3 spans 16 amino acids. Germline V lookup: CDR1 SGHTA, CDR2 FQGTGA. The CDR3 protein is CASSLTAWSSYNEQFF. The CDR3 DNA sequence: TGTGCCAGCAGCTTAACGGCCTGGAGCTCCTACAATGAGCAGTTCTTC. Supplemented by reference TRBV7-3 and TRBJ2-1, the full variable domain reads GAGVSQTPSNKVTEKGKYVELRCDPISGHTALYWYRQSLGQGPEFLIYFQGTGAADDSGLPNDRFFAVRPEGSVSTLKIQRTERGDSAVYLCASSLTAWSSYNEQFFGPGTRLTVL.

This chain joins TRBV6-6 and TRBJ2-5, with D uncertain. The V gene lost 6 bases and the J gene lost 1 base, with 9 bases spanning the gap. Per germline, CDR1 MNHNY and CDR2 SVGAGI (reference sequence). The CDR3 covers 13 residues. CDR3 sequence: CASSRGGQETQYF. The CDR3 DNA reads TGTGCCAGCAGCCGCGGTGGCCAAGAGACCCAGTACTTC.

The rearrangement links TRBV6-5 to TRBJ1-2; D call uncertain. Looked up from germline, CDR1 is MNHEY and CDR2 is SVGAGI. This CDR3 is 13 amino acids long. The V and J ends lost 6 bases and 5 bases respectively, with 13 bases between them. The CDR3 DNA is TGTGCCAGCAGCCCGTCGAGTGTTTATGGCTACACCTTC. Translated: CASSPSSVYGYTF.

The genes are TRBV7-3 and TRBJ2-3; no clear D. The germline V gene has CDR1 SGHTA and CDR2 FQGTGA. CDR3 length equals 14 residues. V lost 3 bases to trimming and J lost 2 bases, with 9 bases between them. The CDR3 region is CASSLHRDTDTQYF. For the CDR3, the DNA is TGTGCCAGCAGCTTGCACAGAGACACAGATACGCAGTATTTT.

J is TRBJ2-1 and V is TRBV2; D gene unclear. V lost 10 bases, J lost 6 bases, and 19 bases lay in between. The CDR3 is made up of 14 amino acids. Germline V gene lookup returns CDR1 SNHLY and CDR2 FYNNEI. The CDR3 DNA follows: TGTGCCACCTCCTTGGGCCTACACGGCAATGAGCAGTTCTTC. Amino acid sequence: CATSLGLHGNEQFF. Using reference TRBV2 and TRBJ2-1 for the parts outside the CDR3, the full variable domain is EPEVTQTPSHQVTQMGQEVILRCVPISNHLYFYWYRQILGQKVEFLVSFYNNEISEKSEIFDDQFSVERPDGSNFTLKIRSTKLEDSAMYFCATSLGLHGNEQFFGPGTRLTVL.

The CDR3 loop reads CASSPISGTANTGELFF. The DNA of the CDR3 is TGTGCCAGCTCACCCATCAGCGGGACCGCGAACACCGGGGAGCTGTTTTTT. J is TRBJ2-2 and V is TRBV18; 7 bases agree with TRBD2. The CDR3 runs to 17 residues. V dropped 3 bases and J dropped 0; count of bases not matched to a gene: 7. The germline CDR1 and CDR2 sequences are KGHSH and LQKENI.

The chain uses TRBV24-1 and TRBJ2-3; TRBD2 might be the D (6 bases). Germline V CDR1 and CDR2: KGHDR, SFDVKD. Trimming removed 4 bases at V and 6 bases at J, with 13 bases between. The CDR3 is made up of 14 amino acids. The DNA for the CDR3 is TGTGCCACCAGTGACCCCACCGCGGGGGATACGCAGTATTTT. Protein product: CATSDPTAGDTQYF.

The chain links TRBV5-4 to TRBJ2-1; TRBD2 might be the D (5 bases). Germline assignment: CDR1 SGHNT and CDR2 YYREEE (reference sequence). The CDR3 loop spans 15 amino acids. V gave up 2 bases and J gave up 0 bases, with 9 bases separating them. The CDR3 nucleotides read TGTGCCAGCAGCTTAGCGGCAAGCTCCTACAATGAGCAGTTCTTC. As protein: CASSLAASSYNEQFF.

This clone appeared a single time. The chain combines TRBV6-2 or TRBV6-3 with TRBJ1-5, with D unclear. Per the germline V gene, CDR1 is MNHEY and CDR2 is SVGEGT. Trimming cost V 0 bases and J 1 base, with 10 bases left between them. CDR3 length equals 16 residues. CDR3 in amino acids: CASSYSPGGSNQPQHF. In DNA, the CDR3 is TGTGCCAGCAGTTACTCCCCGGGTGGGAGCAATCAGCCCCAGCATTTT.

The chain uses TRBV6-6 and TRBJ1-2, with 10 nucleotides matching TRBD1. The trim removed 5 bases at V and 8 bases at J, leaving 8 bases unmatched. The germline CDR1 and CDR2 sequences are MNHNY and SVGAGI (reference sequence). This CDR3 is built from 14 residues. In nucleotides, the CDR3 is TGTGCCAGCAGTCGGGACAGGGGAGTGGAGGGCTACACCTTC. Translation gives CASSRDRGVEGYTF.

This chain uses TRBV27 with TRBJ2-1; 9 bases align to TRBD2. The CDR3 totals 22 residues. Germline CDR1 reads MNHEY; CDR2 reads SMNVEV (reference sequence). With V trimmed by 5 bases and J by 6 bases, 29 bases remained unmatched. The CDR3 DNA follows: TGTGCCAGCAGTCCTGCCCCGTTTGGAGCGGGAGGCCTCGTGGCCGGGGGCAATGAGCAGTTCTTC. It specifies CASSPAPFGAGGLVAGGNEQFF.

The rearrangement links TRBV5-1 to TRBJ2-5; possible D gene TRBD2, 6 bases. Germline CDR1 is SGHRS and CDR2 is YFSETQ. CDR3 length equals 16 residues. The V gene lost 4 bases and the J gene lost 1 base, with 17 bases spanning the gap. The DNA for the CDR3 is TGCGCCAGCAGCCCCGGGACTTCCTTAACCCAAGAGACCCAGTACTTC. Its protein is CASSPGTSLTQETQYF.